One and the same sample provided the 26 T cell receptor beta chains below, sequenced in a study of breast tumors, draining lymph nodes, adjacent tissues. TCRdb redid the calling of the multiplex PCR reads with MiXCR, one entry per CDR3 protein. The table records about 52,000 distinct CDR3 sequences, approximately 45% of them present only once. Material: breast tumor tissue. These receptors were taken from a female donor with breast cancer. Some clones in this sample may be carry-over from other donors' samples.

This clonotype was seen ten or more times. The chain combines TRBV6-2 or TRBV6-3 with TRBJ2-6; 9 bases agree with TRBD1. The CDR3 contains 17 residues. CDR1 is MNHEY, CDR2 SVGEGT, per germline. V trimming: 2 bases; J trimming: 4 bases; junction bases outside the gene matches: 6. In DNA, the CDR3 is TGTGCCAGCAGTTACGGGACAGGGCTGGGGGGGGCCAACGTCCTGACTTTC. This sequence encodes CASSYGTGLGGANVLTF.

This clonotype was picked up many times. The CDR3 spells CASSDRGASSPLHF. For the CDR3, the DNA is TGTGCCAGCAGTGATCGGGGGGCGTCTTCACCCCTCCACTTT. The J gene is TRBJ1-6, the V gene TRBV6-1; possible D gene TRBD1, 6 bases. The CDR3 length is 14 residues. The V end lost 3 bases, the J end lost 9 bases, and 12 bases lay between the germline ends. The germline V gene has CDR1 MNHNS and CDR2 SASEGT.

This clonotype showed up many times. The chain joins TRBV19 to TRBJ2-3; D gene ambiguous. Trimming removed 4 bases at V and 4 bases at J, with 12 bases between. The germline gives CDR1 LNHDA, CDR2 SQIVND (reference sequence). The CDR3 sequence is 14 residues long. The CDR3 loop reads CASSRNSESDTQYF. CDR3 DNA: TGTGCCAGTAGTAGGAATTCGGAGTCAGATACGCAGTATTTT.

This clonotype came up many times. This chain links TRBV2 with TRBJ2-7; 12 bases line up with TRBD2. CDR1 is SNHLY, CDR2 FYNNEI, per germline. The length of the CDR3 is 15 residues. V trimming: 7 bases; J trimming: 2 bases; junction bases outside the gene matches: 6. CDR3 residues: CASIPLAGGTYEQYF. DNA of the CDR3: TGTGCCAGCATTCCACTAGCGGGAGGTACCTACGAGCAGTACTTC.

A remark on this clonotype: The final CDR3 position lacks the conserved phenylalanine or tryptophan, pointing to a likely read error. The V and J genes are TRBV7-3 and TRBJ2-1; possible D gene TRBD2, 7 bases. The CDR3 is 14 amino acids. In germline, CDR1 is SGHTA, CDR2 FQGTGA. The CDR3 spells CASSRGGPYSEQFL. CDR3 coding DNA: TGTGCCAGCAGTAGGGGGGGACCCTACAGTGAGCAGTTCCTC.

In this sample, this clonotype turned up many times. J is TRBJ1-1 and V is TRBV7-2; perhaps TRBD1 as D (5 bases). CDR1 and CDR2 (germline): SGHTA, FQGNSA. V lost 0 bases and J lost 4, with 12 bases in between. CDR3 length: 15 amino acids. This chain's CDR3 is CASSLALGLGTEAFF. The DNA for the CDR3 is TGTGCCAGCAGCTTAGCTCTGGGGCTGGGCACTGAAGCTTTCTTT.

V and J are TRBV6-4 and TRBJ1-5; tentative D call: TRBD1 (6 bases). This CDR3 contains 17 residues. The germline gives CDR1 MRHNA, CDR2 SNTAGT. Trimming took 6 bases from V and 6 from J, leaving 24 bases between them. In DNA, the CDR3 is TGTGCCAGCAGGACGACAGAAGAGAACACAGGGTTTCAGCCCCAGCATTTT. It codes for CASRTTEENTGFQPQHF.

Comment on this clonotype: This could be a read error, since a much larger clone is one nucleotide away. The chain couples TRBV3-1 to TRBJ2-1; TRBD1 agrees at 7 bases. The CDR3 length is 15 residues. From germline, CDR1 is LGHDT and CDR2 YNNKEL (reference sequence). The CDR3 sequence is CASSHHKGAGNERFF. The CDR3 nucleotides are TGTGCCAGCAGCCATCATAAGGGGGCGGGCAATGAGCGGTTCTTC.

V gene TRBV6-2 or TRBV6-3 combines with J gene TRBJ1-1; a possible D gene is TRBD1 (6 bases). V was cut by 7 bases and J by 4 bases, with 16 bases left in between. CDR1 MNHEY and CDR2 SVGEGT come from the germline V gene. This CDR3 is built from 14 residues. CDR3 DNA: TGTGCCAGCACCCTGGCCCAGGGGTCCACTGAAGCTTTCTTT. Its protein product is CASTLAQGSTEAFF.

This clonotype was found many times. V is TRBV27 and J is TRBJ1-2, with 7 bases identical to TRBD1. CDR1 MNHEY and CDR2 SMNVEV come from the germline V gene (reference sequence). The CDR3 is made up of 12 amino acids. V lost 8 bases to trimming and J lost 4 bases; unmatched junction nucleotides: 4. The CDR3 loop is CASGGTAYGYTF. The CDR3 bases are TGTGCCAGCGGGGGGACAGCCTATGGCTACACCTTC.

This clonotype was seen more than once but under ten times. A much larger clonotype is one base distant, so this may be a read error. The V and J genes are TRBV30 and TRBJ1-2; D gene uncertain. Germline V gives CDR1 GTSNPN, CDR2 SVGIG (reference sequence). The CDR3 has 13 residues. V dropped 3 bases and J dropped 8 bases, with 16 bases sitting between them. This CDR3 is CAWRIGEGRGYTF. CDR3 nucleotide sequence: TGTGCCTGGAGAATTGGGGAGGGCCGGGGCTACACCTTC.

The sample holds many counts of this clonotype. The chain is built from TRBV13 and TRBJ2-1; TRBD2 might be the D (6 bases). The CDR3 is 14 amino acids. In germline, CDR1 is PRHDT, CDR2 FYEKMQ (reference sequence). V shed 5 bases and J shed 7 bases, with 15 bases lying between them. The CDR3 is CASSPRSGLNEQFF. The CDR3 DNA sequence: TGTGCCAGCAGCCCCCGGAGCGGGCTAAATGAGCAGTTCTTC.

Concerning this clonotype itself: A junction boundary mismatches the germline segment, possibly from a read error. The chain has TRBV20-1 and TRBJ2-1; 8 bases map to TRBD2. Per the germline V gene, CDR1 is DFQATT and CDR2 is SNEGSKA (reference sequence). The CDR3 length is 15 residues. CDR3 residues: CSARIAGKDYNEQLF. The CDR3 bases are TGCAGTGCTAGGATAGCGGGGAAGGATTACAATGAGCAGCTCTTC.

Many counts were recorded for this clonotype. J is TRBJ1-5 and V is TRBV6-5; TRBD1 aligns across 8 bases. There are 15 residues in the CDR3. Germline-derived CDR1 and CDR2 are MNHEY and SVGAGI. V shed 0 bases, J shed 2 bases, and the junction held 0 bases outside the gene matches. CDR3 residues: CASSYSGQGNQPQHF. DNA of the CDR3: TGTGCCAGCAGTTACTCGGGACAGGGCAATCAGCCCCAGCATTTT.

V is TRBV7-2 and J is TRBJ2-7, with 11 bases lining up with TRBD2. The V segment lost 4 bases and the J segment 0 bases; nucleotides outside the gene matches: 2. The CDR3 is 15 residues long. Germline V CDR1 and CDR2: SGHTA, FQGNSA. CDR3 sequence: CASSSGTSGSYEQYF. The DNA for the CDR3 is TGTGCCAGCAGCTCCGGGACTAGCGGCTCCTACGAGCAGTACTTC. Based on the CDR3 plus reference TRBV7-2 and TRBJ2-7, the full variable domain is GAGVSQSPSNKVTEKGKDVELRCDPISGHTALYWYRQSLGQGLEFLIYFQGNSAPDKSGLPSDRFSAERTGGSVSTLTIQRTQQEDSAVYLCASSSGTSGSYEQYFGPGTRLTVT.

In its sample, this clonotype was seen many times. The chain uses TRBV12-3 or TRBV12-4 and TRBJ2-2, with 10 bases that match TRBD1. This CDR3 is built from 16 residues. Trimming at V came to 4 bases and at J to 7 bases, leaving 9 bases not matched to a gene. The CDR3 sequence: CASSYRQGAGGGELFF. The CDR3 nucleotides read TGTGCCAGCAGTTATCGACAGGGGGCGGGGGGCGGGGAGCTGTTTTTT.

This clonotype was recorded at least ten times. The chain carries TRBV7-2 and TRBJ1-2; 7 bases fit TRBD1. Per germline, CDR1 SGHTA and CDR2 FQGNSA. The CDR3 sequence is 13 residues long. Germline trimming cut 8 bases from V and 1 base from J; bases unmatched to any gene: 4. CDR3 in amino acids: CASGTGVNYGYTF. The DNA of the CDR3 is TGTGCCAGCGGAACAGGGGTTAACTATGGCTACACCTTC. The whole variable domain, remainder taken from reference TRBV7-2 and TRBJ1-2, is GAGVSQSPSNKVTEKGKDVELRCDPISGHTALYWYRQSLGQGLEFLIYFQGNSAPDKSGLPSDRFSAERTGGSVSTLTIQRTQQEDSAVYLCASGTGVNYGYTFGSGTRLTVV.

This clonotype came up many times. The chain links TRBV7-2 to TRBJ2-1, with D possibly being TRBD2 (5 bases). Germline-derived CDR1 and CDR2 are SGHTA and FQGNSA. V lost 1 base, J lost 7 bases, and 8 bases lay in between. The CDR3 has 13 amino acids. The CDR3 spells CASSLGGENEQFF. DNA for the CDR3: TGTGCCAGCAGCTTAGGGGGAGAGAATGAGCAGTTCTTC.

A remark on this clonotype: A much larger clone lies one base from this, so it may be a read error. The chain couples TRBV6-5 to TRBJ1-2, with no clear D. Per the germline V gene, CDR1 is MNHEY and CDR2 is SVGAGI. The CDR3 totals 13 residues. For the CDR3, the DNA is TGTGCCGGCAGCTTTACGAATGTTGGTGGCTACACCTTC. Amino acids: CAGSFTNVGGYTF.

This clonotype appeared many times. The V call is TRBV7-9, the J call TRBJ2-5; TRBD1 is a possible D gene (5 bases). The V end was cut by 1 base, the J end by 14 bases, with 14 bases between. This CDR3 is 12 amino acids long. Germline V lookup: CDR1 SEHNR, CDR2 FQNEAQ (reference sequence). CDR3 bases: TGTGCCAGCAGCTTAGTAATAGACAGCCAATACTTC. Residues: CASSLVIDSQYF.

The chain recombines TRBV25-1 with TRBJ1-5, with D unresolved. This CDR3 region has 15 residues. CDR1 MGHDK and CDR2 SYGVNS come from the germline V gene. Trimming removed 5 bases at V and 11 bases at J, with 22 bases between. The CDR3 spells CASSRMETIQETQHF. Here the CDR3 DNA reads TGTGCCAGCAGTCGAATGGAGACCATACAAGAGACCCAGCATTTT.

This clonotype was seen ten or more times. The chain employs TRBV3-1 and TRBJ2-5, with D maybe TRBD2 (6 bases). Germline V gene lookup returns CDR1 LGHDT and CDR2 YNNKEL (reference sequence). CDR3 size: 13 residues. V was pared by 4 bases and J by 5 bases, with 11 bases between. Here the CDR3 DNA reads TGTGCCAGCAGCCCTGGGACTGGGGAGACCCAGTACTTC. Protein product: CASSPGTGETQYF.

The genes are TRBV29-1 and TRBJ1-2, with 9 bases lining up with TRBD1. Germline V gene lookup returns CDR1 SQVTM and CDR2 ANQGSEA. V trimming: 6 bases; J trimming: 0 bases; junction bases outside the gene matches: 5. The CDR3 is made up of 14 amino acids. The CDR3: CSVVRQGANYGYTF. In nucleotides, the CDR3 is TGCAGCGTCGTAAGACAGGGGGCTAACTATGGCTACACCTTC.

This clonotype appeared many times. The rearrangement links TRBV12-5 to TRBJ2-3, with D possibly called TRBD1 or TRBD2 (6 bases each). V was clipped by 2 bases and J by 5 bases, with 20 bases between them. The V gene's germline CDR1 is LGHNT and CDR2 FRNRAP. This CDR3 spans 17 amino acids. CDR3 bases: TGTGCTAGTGGTTTGCCCCCCACGGAGGGGGAGGAAGATACGCAGTATTTT. Translated: CASGLPPTEGEEDTQYF.

Many counts were recorded for this clonotype. The CDR3 bases are TGTGCCACAACCCAATGGGCGGATTCGGACTATGGCTACACCTTC. Its protein is CATTQWADSDYGYTF. The rearrangement links TRBV19 to TRBJ1-2, with D hard to call. Trimming removed 10 bases from V and 3 bases from J, with 21 bases in between. The CDR3 sequence is 15 residues long. Germline V gives CDR1 LNHDA, CDR2 SQIVND (reference sequence).

Of note for this clonotype: It may be a read error: a sequence one base away is much more abundant. The V gene is TRBV6-5, the J gene TRBJ1-4; D ambiguous. CDR3 length: 17 residues. Germline loops: CDR1 MNHEY, CDR2 SVGAGI. The CDR3 spells CASRPGRLKGNNEKLLF. The CDR3 nucleotides read TGTGCCAGCAGACCGGGTCGCCTCAAAGGAAATAATGAAAAACTGCTTTTT.